This T cell receptor beta chain was identified in a study of PD-L1 blockade in urothelial cancer. Concerning this clone: Germline and junction disagree at one end, which may indicate a read error.

TCRdb keeps only in-frame clones here, not all; method: immunoSEQ multiplex PCR. The sample contains roughly 56,000 clones, over 75% of which appear only once. Germline values: CDR1 MNHEY, CDR2 SVGAGI. This CDR3 spans 14 amino acids. The source of this sequence is a man in his 70s with urothelial cancer. This material consisted of PBMCs, taken around atezolizumab (anti-PD-L1) treatment. The J gene is TRBJ1-1, the V gene TRBV6-5; tentative D call: TRBD1 (6 bases). The CDR3 reads CASSYLAGETEAFF. The CDR3 DNA is TGTGCCAGCAGCTACTTGGCAGGGGAAACTGAAGCTTTCTTT.